The present TCR beta chain was sequenced within a study of blood T cell repertoires in COVID-19. About the study: T cells, B-cell-depleted T cells, or PBMCs provided the cDNA or gDNA that served as material.

This CDR3 region has 15 residues. Germline-derived CDR1 and CDR2 are MRHNA and SNTAGT. The J segment lost 9 bases and the V segment lost 4 bases, leaving 4 bases of the junction unmatched. Recruits, aged about 18 to 89 years, lived in some 25 US areas. Participants' own reports of clinical history determined their cohort assignment. In this sample, this clone turned up many times. Some clones are missing from TCRdb's copy, which holds only in-frame ones; the method was immunoSEQ multiplex PCR. The table lists 250,000 or so clones, approximately 90% of them singletons, with around 2.8% in the top ten. This chain connects TRBV6-4 to TRBJ1-6; the match to TRBD1 covers 12 bases. The sequenced sample consisted of PBMCs or T cells enriched from blood (not recorded which). The receptor was derived from a middle-aged man who had been exposed to COVID-19. CDR3 sequence (DNA): TGTGCCAGCAGTGCCGGGACAGGGGGCTTTTCACCCCTCCACTTT. Protein sequence: CASSAGTGGFSPLHF.